Listed below are T cell receptor beta chains from one sample, sequenced in a study of CD8+CD57+ T cells in acquired aplastic anemia. Each CDR3 protein is one row after TCRdb ran MiXCR on the reads. The repertoire holds about 200,000 distinct CDR3 sequences, with 34% as singletons. Sequencing input: sorted CD4+, CD8+, or CD8+CD57+ T cells (not recorded which) from PBMCs. The source of these receptors is a human donor in good health, serving as a control. The CDR3 runs from the conserved cysteine through the conserved F or W. The order of the fields is J gene, clone size, D gene, V gene, CDR3 DNA, CDR3 protein. The D gene is left open where the match is weak. A row's size may be missing; if present it is once, few, many or a size class.

>TRBJ2-1|NA|NA|TRBV6-1
TGTGCCAGTAAGGGATACAATGGGCAGTTCTTC
CASKGYNGQFF
>TRBJ1-1|few|NA|TRBV19
TGTGCCAGTGGTAGGGGGGCTGAGAAAATCATGAACGCTGAAGCTTTCTTT
CASGRGAEKIMNAEAFF
>TRBJ2-1|many|TRBD2|TRBV10-3
TGTGCCATCGGGCTAGCGGGAGGCCAGGCGGTTTACAATGAGCAGTTCTTC
CAIGLAGGQAVYNEQFF
>TRBJ1-2|few|NA|TRBV24-1
TGTGCCACCAGTGATCGAGACCATGAGAATGGCTACACCTTC
CATSDRDHENGYTF
>TRBJ2-7|many|NA|TRBV7-3
TGTGCCAGCGGGGAGGGCGGAGGGGGAACCTACGAGCAGTACTTC
CASGEGGGGTYEQYF
>TRBJ1-2|NA|NA|TRBV2
TGTGCCAGCAGTGTACCCTCGCAGGGAAACTATGGCTACACCTTC
CASSVPSQGNYGYTF
>TRBJ2-6|NA|NA|TRBV20-1
TGCAGTGCTAGTGCCGGGGCCAACGTCCTGACTTTC
CSASAGANVLTF
>TRBJ2-7|NA|TRBD1|TRBV20-1
TGCAGTGCCCCCAGGGACAGGGGGTACGAGCAGTACTTC
CSAPRDRGYEQYF
>TRBJ2-3|many|TRBD1|TRBV29-1
TGCAGCGTTGAAGGAAACAGGGGGCTAGGCACAGATACGCAGTATTTT
CSVEGNRGLGTDTQYF
>TRBJ2-3|few|TRBD2|TRBV4-1
TGCGCCAGCAGCCAAAGGACTAGCGGGAGTTGGGCAGATACGCAGTATTTT
CASSQRTSGSWADTQYF
>TRBJ1-6|NA|NA|TRBV30
TGTCCCTGGAGTGTACGGGTGGCGGGTTCACCCCTCCACTTT
CPWSVRVAGSPLHF
>TRBJ2-1|many|TRBD2|TRBV20-1
TGCAGCGCTCAGCGGGAGGTCCTCAATGAGCAGTTCTTC
CSAQREVLNEQFF
>TRBJ2-7|few|TRBD1|TRBV6-1
TGTGCCAGCAGTGGAGACAGGGGGCCCTACGAGCAGTACTTC
CASSGDRGPYEQYF
>TRBJ2-3|many|NA|TRBV7-8
TGTGCCAGCAGCTTCGACCGAAGCACAGATACGCAGTATTTT
CASSFDRSTDTQYF
>TRBJ1-1|many|TRBD1|TRBV19
TGTGCCAGTATAGACAGGGGGCGGTCGCCCACTGAAGCTTTCTTT
CASIDRGRSPTEAFF
>TRBJ2-5|NA|TRBD2|TRBV5-1
TGCGCCAGCAGCTTGGTGATAGCGGGGGGGCCCGGATCAGGAGAGACCCAGTACTTC
CASSLVIAGGPGSGETQYF
>TRBJ2-5|NA|NA|TRBV13
TGTGCCAGCAGCTTATTTTGGGGGGGCCCCTTTGAGACCCAGTACTTC
CASSLFWGGPFETQYF
>TRBJ2-7|NA|TRBD1|TRBV7-8
TGTGCCAGCAGTGAAACAGGGGGCGCTTACGAGCAGTACTTC
CASSETGGAYEQYF
>TRBJ1-1|many|NA|TRBV2
TGTGCCAGCAGGGATACAGGGTACACTGAAGCTTTCTTT
CASRDTGYTEAFF
>TRBJ1-1|NA|NA|TRBV3-1
TGTGCCAGCAGCACCGCGGGGGACACTGAAGCTTTCTTT
CASSTAGDTEAFF
>TRBJ1-6|many|NA|TRBV19
TGTGCCAGTAGCGAGGGGGCCTATAATTCACCCCTCCACTTT
CASSEGAYNSPLHF
>TRBJ2-7|many|TRBD2|TRBV13
TGTGCCAGCAGCTTAGGCCTAACTAGCGGGATCTCCTACGAGCAGTACTTC
CASSLGLTSGISYEQYF
>TRBJ2-7|NA|NA|TRBV19
TGTGCCAGCCAAGGGGTCTCCTACGAGCAGTACTTC
CASQGVSYEQYF
>TRBJ1-2|few|NA|TRBV2
TGTGCCAGCAGGGGGGGGGGACCGAATGGCTACACCTTC
CASRGGGPNGYTF
>TRBJ2-7|NA|NA|TRBV10-3
TGTGCCATCAGTGGCTGGGACTCCCGCGGCGAGCAGTACTTC
CAISGWDSRGEQYF
>TRBJ2-7|many|TRBD1|TRBV13
TGTGCCAGCAGCGGACGGACAGGCCCGATCGACGAGCAGTACTTC
CASSGRTGPIDEQYF
>TRBJ2-3|many|TRBD1|TRBV29-1
TGCAGCGTTGGGACAGGGAGCACAGATACGCAGTATTTT
CSVGTGSTDTQYF
>TRBJ1-1|NA|NA|TRBV5-1
TGCGCCAGCAGCTTTGAGGGAGGCGTCACTGAAGCTTTCTTT
CASSFEGGVTEAFF
>TRBJ1-5|few|TRBD1|TRBV19
TGTGCCAGTAGTATGACAGGGGGCAGTCAGCCCCAGCATTTT
CASSMTGGSQPQHF
>TRBJ2-7|many|NA|TRBV7-9
TGTGCCAGCAGCTCGGTGATCGGGGTGGAGCAGTACTTC
CASSSVIGVEQYF
>TRBJ2-2|NA|TRBD1|TRBV2
TGTGCCAGCAACCAGGGGGCTGTCGGGGAGCTGTTTTTT
CASNQGAVGELFF
>TRBJ2-7|NA|NA|TRBV18
TGTGCCAGCCCACCACCGAACTCCTACGAGCAGTACTTC
CASPPPNSYEQYF
>TRBJ2-7|NA|NA|TRBV20-1
TGCAGTGCTAGGACGGACAGAGACTACGAGCAGTACTTC
CSARTDRDYEQYF
>TRBJ2-1|many|NA|TRBV29-1
TGCAGCGTTGGGCCGGGACCGGGACCCCAGATGGAGCAGTTCTTC
CSVGPGPGPQMEQFF
>TRBJ1-1|once|TRBD1|TRBV2
TGTGCCAGCAAGGGACAGATGAACACTGAAGCTTTCTTT
CASKGQMNTEAFF
>TRBJ2-3|NA|NA|TRBV2
TGTGCCAGCAGTTCGACTAGAATCACAGATACGCAGTATTTT
CASSSTRITDTQYF
>TRBJ2-1|NA|NA|TRBV7-9
TGTGCCAGCGCTCGCTTCGGGGTCAATGAGCAGTTCTTC
CASARFGVNEQFF
>TRBJ1-2|NA|NA|TRBV5-1
TGCGCCAGCAGCTTAGGGGGGACTAACTATGGCTCCACCTTC
CASSLGGTNYGSTF
>TRBJ2-3|NA|TRBD2|TRBV20-1
TGCAGCCCCATAGCGGGGGGCACAGATACGCAGTATTTT
CSPIAGGTDTQYF
>TRBJ2-3|NA|NA|TRBV24-1
TGTGCCACCAGTGATATTACCGGGTCAGCAGATACGCAGTATTTT
CATSDITGSADTQYF